This is a list of T cell receptor beta chains from one sample in a study of blood T cell repertoires in COVID-19. Some clones are missing from TCRdb's copy, which holds only in-frame ones; the method was immunoSEQ multiplex PCR. The table includes roughly 190,000 clones, around 85% detected once. The sample taken for sequencing was peripheral blood. These TCRs come from a woman in her fifties or sixties with acute or convalescent COVID-19. Each CDR3 is given with its conserved first and last residue. D genes are given only for firm matches. Part of the rows lack a size; the others show once, few, many or a class for expanded clones.

CDR3nt | CDR3aa | j_gene | d_gene | abundance | v_gene
TGCGCCAGCACCTCAGAGGGGGTAGGTGGGGCCAACGTCCTGACTTTC | CASTSEGVGGANVLTF | TRBJ2-6 | - | - | TRBV5-1
TGTGCCAGCAGCGTAGTGGCGGGAGAGGGCTACAATGAGCAGTTCTTC | CASSVVAGEGYNEQFF | TRBJ2-1 | TRBD2 | - | TRBV9
TGTGCCAGCAGTGAATTCCAGACTGGAAACACCATATATTTT | CASSEFQTGNTIYF | TRBJ1-3 | - | - | TRBV6-1
TGTGCCAGCAGCCCGGGAGGCCGCGTCGGGGAGCTGTTTTTT | CASSPGGRVGELFF | TRBJ2-2 | TRBD2 | - | TRBV5-4
TGTGCCAGCAGCCAACAGGGGGCTACCAAAAACATTCAGTACTTC | CASSQQGATKNIQYF | TRBJ2-4 | TRBD1 | - | TRBV28
TGTGCCAGCATCCAGGGAGGGATAAGCTCTGGAAACACCATATATTTT | CASIQGGISSGNTIYF | TRBJ1-3 | - | - | TRBV28
TGTGCCAGCAGTCACACCCGTAAAGCGACTACGGCAGATACGCAGTATTTT | CASSHTRKATTADTQYF | TRBJ2-3 | - | - | TRBV27
TGTGCCAGTAGTACCCTGACTAGCGGCACCTACGAGCAGTACTTC | CASSTLTSGTYEQYF | TRBJ2-7 | TRBD2 | - | TRBV19
TGTGCCAGTCCAGTCGGGAGGGAGGGCACTGAAGCTTTCTTT | CASPVGREGTEAFF | TRBJ1-1 | - | - | TRBV19
TGCGCCAGCAGCTTGAACCCGGGGGAGCCGGGGGAGCAGTACTTC | CASSLNPGEPGEQYF | TRBJ2-7 | - | - | TRBV5-1
TGTGCCAGTAGAGTTCGAGAAATAGGGGTCTCCCACACCGGGGAGCTGTTTTTT | CASRVREIGVSHTGELFF | TRBJ2-2 | - | - | TRBV19
TGTGCCAGCAGCGTAGTCCCCACAGGGGTGAACACTGAAGCTTTCTTT | CASSVVPTGVNTEAFF | TRBJ1-1 | TRBD1 | - | TRBV9
TGCAGCGTTGCCCCGGCGTCGGGGACTGAAGCTTTCTTT | CSVAPASGTEAFF | TRBJ1-1 | - | - | TRBV29-1
TGTGCCAGTACCAAGGTGGGGTCCTCGGAGGCAGTTCAGCCCCAGCATTTT | CASTKVGSSEAVQPQHF | TRBJ1-5 | - | - | TRBV19
TGTGCCAGCAGCGTAGCTCTAGTAGGTTTCGGCCAAGAGACCCAGTACTTC | CASSVALVGFGQETQYF | TRBJ2-5 | - | - | TRBV9
TGTGCCAGCAGCTTAGAACTTAGCTCTGGGGCCAACGTCCTGACTTTC | CASSLELSSGANVLTF | TRBJ2-6 | - | - | TRBV7-2
TGCAGCGTTGGTTCAGGGGTTGGAGAAAAACTGTTTTTT | CSVGSGVGEKLFF | TRBJ1-4 | - | - | TRBV29-1
TGTGCCAGCAGCTCACAGGGGGTGCGGGCTTTCTTT | CASSSQGVRAFF | TRBJ1-1 | TRBD1 | - | TRBV5-4
TGTGCTAGTGGCCCTTCAGGCGGGCGGGCAGATACGCAGTATTTT | CASGPSGGRADTQYF | TRBJ2-3 | - | - | TRBV12-5
TGTGCCAGCAGAGTACAGCGGGATCAGCCCCAGCATTTT | CASRVQRDQPQHF | TRBJ1-5 | - | - | TRBV28
TGTGCCAGCAGGAGCGGGAGCTATCAAGAGACCCAGTACTTC | CASRSGSYQETQYF | TRBJ2-5 | TRBD2 | - | TRBV3-1/TRBV3-2
TGTGCCAGCAGGCCGATGAGGCCCAATTCACCCCTCCACTTT | CASRPMRPNSPLHF | TRBJ1-6 | - | - | TRBV2
TGCGCCAGCAGCTTGGTGGGACACCTTACAGATACGCAGTATTTT | CASSLVGHLTDTQYF | TRBJ2-3 | - | once | TRBV5-1
TGTGCCAGCAGCTCTCCCACAGATACGCAGTATTTT | CASSSPTDTQYF | TRBJ2-3 | - | - | TRBV7-8
TGCAGTGCTAGTCAACGAAGCGGGAGGGCCAGGTCCCCAGATACGCAGTATTTT | CSASQRSGRARSPDTQYF | TRBJ2-3 | TRBD2 | - | TRBV20-1
TGTGCCAGCAGCCAAGCCCACCGGGGATCGACCCAGTACTTC | CASSQAHRGSTQYF | TRBJ2-5 | - | - | TRBV14
TGTGCCAGCACCCGGGGGGGGGCTGGCTACACCTTC | CASTRGGAGYTF | TRBJ1-2 | - | - | TRBV7-9
TGTGCCAGCAGTTCCGGGACAGCTTCTGGAAACACCATATATTTT | CASSSGTASGNTIYF | TRBJ1-3 | TRBD1 | few | TRBV28
TGTGCCAGCAGCTTCGGGACAGGGAATAGCAATCAGCCCCAGCATTTT | CASSFGTGNSNQPQHF | TRBJ1-5 | TRBD1 | - | TRBV5-5
TGTGCCAGCAGTTTAGCGCCCGGGGAGCAGTACTTC | CASSLAPGEQYF | TRBJ2-7 | - | - | TRBV12-3/TRBV12-4
TGTGCCAGTAGTAGCAGGTGGACTGAAGCTTTCTTT | CASSSRWTEAFF | TRBJ1-1 | - | - | TRBV19
TGTGCCAGCAGTGATGTACAGGGCCGTGGCTACACCTTC | CASSDVQGRGYTF | TRBJ1-2 | - | - | TRBV2
TGTGCCAGCAGTATACAGGATCAGCCCCAGCATTTT | CASSIQDQPQHF | TRBJ1-5 | - | few | TRBV28
TGTGCCTACGGCGGGGTCAACACTGAAGCTTTCTTT | CAYGGVNTEAFF | TRBJ1-1 | - | - | TRBV30
TGTGCCAGCAGCGTAGAACTAGCGCCTAATGAGCAGTTCTTC | CASSVELAPNEQFF | TRBJ2-1 | TRBD2 | - | TRBV9
TGTGCCAGCAGTTTCAGGGGGTTCAATCAGCCCCAGCATTTT | CASSFRGFNQPQHF | TRBJ1-5 | TRBD1 | - | TRBV27
TGCGCCAGCAGCCGGGACAGGAGCACAGATACGCAGTATTTT | CASSRDRSTDTQYF | TRBJ2-3 | TRBD1 | - | TRBV5-1
TGTGCCAGCAGTTCTACTCAGGGTTACGAGCAGTACTTC | CASSSTQGYEQYF | TRBJ2-7 | - | - | TRBV12-3/TRBV12-4
TGTGCCAGCAGCTTAATCGCAGGGCCTTATGGCTACACCTTC | CASSLIAGPYGYTF | TRBJ1-2 | - | - | TRBV7-9
TGTGCCAGCAGCCCCCGGGAGGGCCGGTCACCCCTCCACTTT | CASSPREGRSPLHF | TRBJ1-6 | - | once | TRBV5-8
TGTGCCAGCAGCCTGGGACACAGCTACACCTTC | CASSLGHSYTF | TRBJ1-2 | - | once | TRBV3-1/TRBV3-2
TGTGCCTGGAGTCCTCAGTACAATGAGCAGTTCTTC | CAWSPQYNEQFF | TRBJ2-1 | - | - | TRBV30
TGTGCCAGCAGTTTACGCGGGGCTGGGGCCAACGTCCTGACTTTC | CASSLRGAGANVLTF | TRBJ2-6 | - | - | TRBV28
TGTGCCAGCAGCAGGACTAGCGGCTTCTCCTACAATGAGCAGTTCTTC | CASSRTSGFSYNEQFF | TRBJ2-1 | TRBD2 | - | TRBV2
TGTGCCAGTAGCCTTGACGGAGCTAACTATGGCTACACCTTC | CASSLDGANYGYTF | TRBJ1-2 | - | - | TRBV19
TGTGCCAGCAGCCGAACAGCGAACACCGGGGAGCTGTTTTTT | CASSRTANTGELFF | TRBJ2-2 | - | once | TRBV7-3
TGTGCCAGTGCGCGGCCTGGGAGGCATCAGCCCCAGCATTTT | CASARPGRHQPQHF | TRBJ1-5 | - | - | TRBV19
TGCGCCAGAGACAGGACAGGGGTCGAGTATGGCTACACCTTC | CARDRTGVEYGYTF | TRBJ1-2 | TRBD1 | once | TRBV5-1
TGTGCCAGCAGTGCACCACCCCCAGGGGAGTTCGATGGCTACACCTTC | CASSAPPPGEFDGYTF | TRBJ1-2 | - | - | TRBV6-1
TGCAGCGTCGAAATTACTCAGGGGCGGAATGGCTACACCTTC | CSVEITQGRNGYTF | TRBJ1-2 | - | - | TRBV29-1
TGTGCCAGCAGCGCCGGGACAGGTTACGAGCAGTACTTC | CASSAGTGYEQYF | TRBJ2-7 | TRBD1 | - | TRBV11-2
TGTGCCAGCAGCCGAACAGGGTCAGATACGCAGTATTTT | CASSRTGSDTQYF | TRBJ2-3 | - | - | TRBV5-6
TGTGCCATCAGTGAGTCGACAGCTAGCTCCTACGAGCAGTACTTC | CAISESTASSYEQYF | TRBJ2-7 | - | - | TRBV10-3
TGTGCCAGCAGTTCCTCAGGGGGCGAGCAGTACTTC | CASSSSGGEQYF | TRBJ2-7 | TRBD1 | few | TRBV12-3/TRBV12-4
TGTGCCAGCTCAGTAGAGGCCTACGAGCAGTACTTC | CASSVEAYEQYF | TRBJ2-7 | - | - | TRBV18
TGTGCCAGCAGCCCCCGTGTTCGGGGGGACAATGAGCAGTTCTTC | CASSPRVRGDNEQFF | TRBJ2-1 | TRBD2 | - | TRBV5-4
TGTGCCAGCAGCTTAGCGCAGGGTCCAACTGAAGCTTTCTTT | CASSLAQGPTEAFF | TRBJ1-1 | - | - | TRBV7-6
TGTGCCAGCACCCAGACAGGGATACATGGCTACACCTTC | CASTQTGIHGYTF | TRBJ1-2 | TRBD1 | - | TRBV6-5